This paragraph covers one TCR beta chain sequence. The target antigen is unknown. The sample holds other DNA sequences that translate to the same CDR3. This sample stems from a study of beta chain features in type 1 diabetes. Study-wide points: In every one of the four CD4+ subsets, TCRB CDR3s were moderately but significantly shorter in Type 1 diabetes patients.

The investigators reverse transcribed all of the isolated RNA, so they sequenced expressed TCRB transcripts. The method was immunoSEQ multiplex PCR; TCRdb's version includes in-frame clones alone and lacks a portion of them. The repertoire holds around 690,000 clones, with about an eighth as singletons. One heparinised blood draw, averaging approximately 120 mL, came from each donor. The sequence derives from a man aged 30-40 years with type 1 diabetes. Material for sequencing was naive CD4+ T cells from blood.

CDR3 nucleotide sequence: TGTGCCAGCAGCGTAGCTCCTGACCGCTACAATGAGCAGTTCTTC. It yields the protein CASSVAPDRYNEQFF. The chain joins TRBV9 to TRBJ2-1; D is uncertain. Trimming pared 0 bases from V and 3 bases from J, leaving 10 bases between. The CDR3 is made up of 15 amino acids. In germline, CDR1 is SGDLS, CDR2 YYNGEE.